This T cell receptor beta chain was observed in a study of technical replicates of blood from several donors. Sequencing used immunoSEQ multiplex PCR; TCRdb keeps in-frame clones, though not all of them. Found here are more than 90,000 clones, 85% to 95% of them singletons; the top ten hold 0.3% to 0.35%. V was clipped by 0 bases and J by 0 bases, with 7 bases between them. This CDR3 region has 15 residues. Germline CDR1 reads SGDLS; CDR2 reads YYNGEE. The rearrangement joins TRBV9 to TRBJ1-3, with D perhaps TRBD1 (6 bases). Sequencing used T cells isolated from PBMCs. The sequence was obtained from a human donor in good health. The CDR3 reads CASSVEGVSGNTIYF. The CDR3 DNA sequence: TGTGCCAGCAGCGTAGAGGGGGTCTCTGGAAACACCATATATTTT.